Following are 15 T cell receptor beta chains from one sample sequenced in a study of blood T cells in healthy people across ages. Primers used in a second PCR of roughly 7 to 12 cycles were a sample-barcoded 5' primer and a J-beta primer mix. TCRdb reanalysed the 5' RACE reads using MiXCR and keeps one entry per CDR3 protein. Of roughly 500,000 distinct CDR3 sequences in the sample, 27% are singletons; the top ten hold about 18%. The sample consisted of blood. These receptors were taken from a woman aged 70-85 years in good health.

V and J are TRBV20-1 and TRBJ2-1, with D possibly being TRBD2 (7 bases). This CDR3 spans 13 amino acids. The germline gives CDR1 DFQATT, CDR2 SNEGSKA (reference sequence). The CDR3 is CRLGGPTYNEQFF. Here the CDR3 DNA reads TGCAGGCTGGGGGGGCCGACCTACAATGAGCAGTTCTTC.

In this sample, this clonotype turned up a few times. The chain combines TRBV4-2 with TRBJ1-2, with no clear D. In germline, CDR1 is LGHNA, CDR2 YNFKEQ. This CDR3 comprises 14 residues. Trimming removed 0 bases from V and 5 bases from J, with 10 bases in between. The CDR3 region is CASSQDSIAYGYTF. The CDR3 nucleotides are TGTGCCAGCAGCCAAGATTCCATAGCATATGGCTACACCTTC.

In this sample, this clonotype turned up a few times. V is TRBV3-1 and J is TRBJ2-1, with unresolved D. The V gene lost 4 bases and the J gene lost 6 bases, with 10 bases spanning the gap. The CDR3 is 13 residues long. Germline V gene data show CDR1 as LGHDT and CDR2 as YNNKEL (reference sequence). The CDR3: CASSPLSGNEQFF. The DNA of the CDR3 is TGTGCCAGCAGCCCCCTTTCGGGCAATGAGCAGTTCTTC.

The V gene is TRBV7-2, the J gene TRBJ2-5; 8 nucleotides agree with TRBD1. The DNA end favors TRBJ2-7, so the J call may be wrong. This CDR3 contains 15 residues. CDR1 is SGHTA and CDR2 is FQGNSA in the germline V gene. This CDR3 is CASSRPGTGNYEQYF. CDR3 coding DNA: TGTGCCAGCAGCCGTCCCGGGACAGGCAACTACGAGCAGTACTTC.

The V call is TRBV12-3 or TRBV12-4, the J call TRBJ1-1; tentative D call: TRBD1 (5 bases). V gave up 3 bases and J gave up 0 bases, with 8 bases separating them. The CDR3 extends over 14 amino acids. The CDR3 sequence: CASSFQGLNTEAFF. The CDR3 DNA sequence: TGTGCCAGCAGTTTTCAGGGTCTGAACACTGAAGCTTTCTTT.

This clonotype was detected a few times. In nucleotides, the CDR3 is TGTGCCAGCAGCTGGGGACCTGCCACCGGGGAGCTGTTTTTT. Translation gives CASSWGPATGELFF. The chain has TRBV5-6 and TRBJ2-2, with D possibly being TRBD1 or TRBD2 (5 bases each). In germline, CDR1 is SGHDT, CDR2 YYEEEE. The V and J ends lost 3 bases and 4 bases respectively, with 10 bases between them. The CDR3 totals 14 residues.

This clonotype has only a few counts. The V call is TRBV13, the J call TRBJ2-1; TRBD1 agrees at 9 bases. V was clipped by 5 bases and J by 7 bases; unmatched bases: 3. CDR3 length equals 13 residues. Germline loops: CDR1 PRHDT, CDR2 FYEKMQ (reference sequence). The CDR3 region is CASSVDRGNEQFF. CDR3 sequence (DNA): TGTGCCAGCAGCGTGGACAGGGGTAATGAGCAGTTCTTC.

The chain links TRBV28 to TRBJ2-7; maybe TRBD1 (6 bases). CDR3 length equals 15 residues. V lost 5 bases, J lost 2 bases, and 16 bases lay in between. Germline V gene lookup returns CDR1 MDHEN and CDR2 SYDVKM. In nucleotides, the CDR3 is TGTGCCAGCAGTCGCGACAGGAAAGCACCCTACGAGCAGTACTTC. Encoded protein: CASSRDRKAPYEQYF.

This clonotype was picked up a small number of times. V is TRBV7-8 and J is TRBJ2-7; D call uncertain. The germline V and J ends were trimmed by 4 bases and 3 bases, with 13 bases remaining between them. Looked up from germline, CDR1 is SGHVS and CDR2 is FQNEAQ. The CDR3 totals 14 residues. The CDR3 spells CASSYTLGNYEQYF. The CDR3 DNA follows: TGTGCCAGCAGCTACACATTGGGGAACTACGAGCAGTACTTC.

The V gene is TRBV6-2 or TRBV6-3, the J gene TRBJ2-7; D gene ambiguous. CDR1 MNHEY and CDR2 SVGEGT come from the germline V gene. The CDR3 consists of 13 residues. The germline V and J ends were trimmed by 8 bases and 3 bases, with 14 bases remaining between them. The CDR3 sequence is CASQRWALYEQYF. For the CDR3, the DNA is TGTGCCAGCCAAAGGTGGGCCCTCTACGAGCAGTACTTC.

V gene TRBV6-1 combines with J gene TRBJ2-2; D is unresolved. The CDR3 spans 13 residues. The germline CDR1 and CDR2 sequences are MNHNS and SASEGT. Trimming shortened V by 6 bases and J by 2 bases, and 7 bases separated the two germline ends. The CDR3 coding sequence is TGTGCCAGCAGGCAGACTAACACCGGGGAGCTGTTTTTT. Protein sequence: CASRQTNTGELFF.

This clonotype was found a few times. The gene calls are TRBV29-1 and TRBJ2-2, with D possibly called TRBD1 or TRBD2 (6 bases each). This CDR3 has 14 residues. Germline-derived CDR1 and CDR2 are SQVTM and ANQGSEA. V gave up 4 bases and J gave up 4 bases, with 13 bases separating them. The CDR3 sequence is CSVVSGAGTGELFF. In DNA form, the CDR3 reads TGCAGCGTTGTGTCGGGGGCGGGCACCGGGGAGCTGTTTTTT.

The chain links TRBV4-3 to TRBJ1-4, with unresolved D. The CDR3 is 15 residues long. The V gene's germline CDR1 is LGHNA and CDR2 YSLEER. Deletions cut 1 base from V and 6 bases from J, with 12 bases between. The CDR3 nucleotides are TGCGCCAGCAGCCAAGCTTGGACTTGGGATGAAAAACTGTTTTTT. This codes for CASSQAWTWDEKLFF.

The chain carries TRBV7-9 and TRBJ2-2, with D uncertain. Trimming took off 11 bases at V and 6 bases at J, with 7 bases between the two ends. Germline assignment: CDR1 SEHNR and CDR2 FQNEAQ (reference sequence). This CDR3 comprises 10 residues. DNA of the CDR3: TGTGCCTGCGACCCCGGGGAGCTGTTTTTT. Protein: CACDPGELFF.

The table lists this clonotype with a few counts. The CDR3 bases are TGTGCCAGCAGAAATTTTCGGGACGGGTACAATGAGCAGTTCTTC. It codes for CASRNFRDGYNEQFF. J is TRBJ2-1 and V is TRBV2; TRBD1 or TRBD2 may be the D gene (5 bases each). Germline V gives CDR1 SNHLY, CDR2 FYNNEI. Between the trimmed V and J ends, which lost 6 bases and 4 bases, there was a span of 16 bases. CDR3 length: 15 residues. The whole variable domain, filled in from reference TRBV2 and TRBJ2-1, reads EPEVTQTPSHQVTQMGQEVILRCVPISNHLYFYWYRQILGQKVEFLVSFYNNEISEKSEIFDDQFSVERPDGSNFTLKIRSTKLEDSAMYFCASRNFRDGYNEQFFGPGTRLTVL.